This entry features one TCR beta chain sequence. Germline lookup yields CDR1 SGHTA and CDR2 FQGNSA. CDR3 size: 15 residues. V gave up 3 bases and J gave up 5 bases; unmatched junction bases: 8. This specimen comes from a study of technical replicates of blood from several donors. Profiling relied on immunoSEQ multiplex PCR, and the TCRdb table lists in-frame clones only, not all of them. The table lists tens of thousands of clones, roughly 90% of them singletons, with over 4% in the top ten. The chain carries TRBV7-2 and TRBJ2-7, with TRBD1 matching over 9 bases. The receptor's source is a human donor in good health. Some clones in this sample may be carry-over from other donors' samples. Sequenced material: PBMCs. CDR3 sequence (DNA): TGTGCCAGCAGCTTCCGGGACAGGGAAGGGAACGAGCAGTACTTC. It is translated as CASSFRDREGNEQYF.